The clone carrying this T cell receptor (beta chain) appeared once. The antigen remains undetermined. The data belong to a study of shared clonotypes between healthy human individuals. Turning to the study itself: Used for every donor were three CD4 naive, three CD4 memory, two CD8 naive and one CD8 memory plate. Findings and caveats of the study: Naive subsets tended to show greater estimated richness than memory subsets. Shared clonotypes: 4.5% to 6% naive CD4, around 3.5% naive CD8, roughly 2.4% memory CD4, more than 0.3% memory CD8.

The CDR3 is made up of 14 amino acids. The V segment lost 4 bases and the J segment 3 bases; nucleotides outside the gene matches: 5. Per the germline V gene, CDR1 is SGHRS and CDR2 is YFSETQ. Study donors comprised healthy, HIV-negative adults devoid of recent acute infection or vaccination. Data came from immunoSEQ multiplex PCR; TCRdb stores just in-frame clones and leaves some out. The sample lists millions of clones, just over 90% occurring once. This clonotype was sampled from a man between 18 and 29 years old in good health. Some clones in this sample may be carry-over from other donors' samples. The material sequenced was naive CD4+ T cells from PBMCs. The subset is: CD45RA+ positively selected. The chain has TRBV5-1 and TRBJ2-7, with 9 bases that match TRBD1. The CDR3 DNA is TGCGCCAGCAGCACTTCGGACAGGGGCTACGAGCAGTACTTC. Protein: CASSTSDRGYEQYF.